Included here is one T cell receptor (beta chain) sequence, with context. Per germline, CDR1 SGHRS and CDR2 YFSETQ. J was trimmed by 7 bases and V by 3 bases; bases with no gene match: 8. This CDR3 has 15 residues. The data were obtained in a study of T-cell reconstitution after alpha-beta-depleted transplantation in children. Using unique molecular identifiers, the investigators prepared the TCRbeta library. TCRdb used MiXCR to reprocess the PCR reads, holding one entry per CDR3 protein. Among 360,000 or so distinct CDR3 sequences listed, 20% were seen once. The chain employs TRBV5-1 and TRBJ2-2, with 8 bases identical to TRBD1. This TCR derives from a human donor who donated a stem cell graft to a child with acute myeloid leukemia. The sequencing used PBMCs from the stem cell graft donor, collected from the stem cell graft. The CDR3, as DNA: TGCGCCAGCAGCTCCGAACCAGGGGGCCACGGGGAGCTGTTTTTT. Translating gives CASSSEPGGHGELFF.